The 32 T cell receptor beta chains presented below share a single source sample, sequenced in a study of molecular identifiers for immune sequencing clone quantification. TCRdb fed the PCR reads into MiXCR, producing one record per CDR3 protein. Of roughly 630,000 distinct CDR3 sequences listed, roughly 27% are singletons. Specimen: naive CD8+ T cells from blood, with Jurkat cell RNA spiked in. The subset denotes: FACS-sorted CD8+CD4-CCR7+CD45RA+ naive T cells. These receptors were taken from a human donor in good health. Some libraries in this study had Jurkat cell RNA spiked in.

The chain is built from TRBV2 and TRBJ2-3, with TRBD2 matching over 7 bases. The J segment lost 1 base and the V segment lost 4 bases, leaving 8 bases of the junction unmatched. Germline CDR1 SNHLY, CDR2 FYNNEI. The CDR3 spans 16 residues. CDR3 coding DNA: TGTGCCAGCAGTGGGGGGGACTATTCGGGCACAGATACGCAGTATTTT. It yields the protein CASSGGDYSGTDTQYF.

The chain recombines TRBV5-4 with TRBJ2-3; maybe TRBD2 (5 bases). The V gene's germline CDR1 is SGHNT and CDR2 YYREEE (reference sequence). The V and J ends lost 6 bases and 3 bases respectively, with 14 bases between them. The CDR3 runs to 14 residues. The CDR3 is CASIPSGSTDTQYF. The CDR3 coding sequence is TGTGCCAGCATTCCCTCGGGGTCGACAGATACGCAGTATTTT.

This clonotype was counted ten times or more. The chain employs TRBV30 and TRBJ2-3; tentative D call: TRBD2 (5 bases). V shed 5 bases and J shed 3 bases, with 18 bases lying between them. Germline assignment: CDR1 GTSNPN and CDR2 SVGIG (reference sequence). CDR3 length: 15 amino acids. CDR3 DNA: TGTGCCTGGGGACTGACGGGGTTCGGAACAGATACGCAGTATTTT. Translation gives CAWGLTGFGTDTQYF.

This clonotype has a count of ten or more. The J gene is TRBJ2-7, the V gene TRBV4-3, with 9 nucleotides matching TRBD2. The CDR3 contains 17 residues. The ends lost 0 bases at V and 3 bases at J; junction bases unmatched: 9. Per germline, CDR1 LGHNA and CDR2 YSLEER. Written as DNA, the CDR3 is TGCGCCAGCAGCCAAGATCGGCTTGGTAGCGGGAGCTACGAGCAGTACTTC. Protein sequence: CASSQDRLGSGSYEQYF.

A few counts support this clonotype. This chain connects TRBV9 to TRBJ1-1, with 8 bases that match TRBD1. Germline lookup yields CDR1 SGDLS and CDR2 YYNGEE. The J segment lost 7 bases and the V segment lost 3 bases, leaving 8 bases of the junction unmatched. The CDR3 is made up of 14 amino acids. The CDR3 region is CASSEYTGGGEAFF. The DNA of the CDR3 is TGTGCCAGCAGCGAATATACAGGGGGTGGTGAAGCTTTCTTT.

At least ten counts were recorded for this clonotype. The chain couples TRBV27 to TRBJ1-1; the D gene is possibly TRBD1 (5 bases). V shed 0 bases and J shed 0 bases, with 5 bases lying between them. This CDR3 has 14 residues. The germline CDR1 and CDR2 sequences are MNHEY and SMNVEV (reference sequence). The CDR3 here is CASSLSDMNTEAFF. In nucleotides, the CDR3 is TGTGCCAGCAGTTTATCGGACATGAACACTGAAGCTTTCTTT.

This clonotype was seen ten or more times. The chain carries TRBV27 and TRBJ2-7, with D hard to call. Per germline, CDR1 MNHEY and CDR2 SMNVEV (reference sequence). The CDR3 is made up of 13 amino acids. Trimming shortened V by 0 bases and J by 2 bases, and 5 bases separated the two germline ends. As DNA, the CDR3 is TGTGCCAGCAGTTTATCTTGGGCCTACGAGCAGTACTTC. Residues: CASSLSWAYEQYF.

Many counts were recorded for this clonotype. The V and J genes are TRBV13 and TRBJ1-1, with D perhaps matching TRBD1 (5 bases). Trimming removed 8 bases at V and 1 base at J, with 14 bases between. The CDR3 extends over 14 amino acids. Germline V gene lookup returns CDR1 PRHDT and CDR2 FYEKMQ (reference sequence). The CDR3 sequence: CASGAGRANTEAFF. CDR3 in DNA: TGTGCCAGCGGGGCTGGACGTGCGAACACTGAAGCTTTCTTT.

The V call is TRBV9, the J call TRBJ1-6; maybe TRBD1 (6 bases). Trimming cost V 3 bases and J 7 bases, with 8 bases left between them. This CDR3 region has 13 residues. Germline values: CDR1 SGDLS, CDR2 YYNGEE. The CDR3 region is CASSEGTNSPLHF. The DNA of the CDR3 is TGTGCCAGCAGCGAGGGGACAAATTCACCCCTCCACTTT.

This chain connects TRBV4-3 to TRBJ1-2; TRBD1 matches at 8 bases. Looked up from germline, CDR1 is LGHNA and CDR2 is YSLEER. V shed 1 base and J 2 bases; nucleotides not matched to a gene: 3. The CDR3 has 15 amino acids. The CDR3 spells CASSQVTGANYGYTF. CDR3 coding DNA: TGCGCCAGCAGCCAAGTGACAGGGGCGAACTATGGCTACACCTTC.

Notes on this clonotype: A much larger clone differs by one base, so this may be a read error. The missing conserved phenylalanine or tryptophan at the end of this CDR3 makes a read error likely. The chain couples TRBV29-1 to TRBJ1-1, with D unclear. The CDR3 has 14 residues. In germline, CDR1 is SQVTM, CDR2 ANQGSEA. Trimming removed 2 bases at V and 0 bases at J, with 10 bases between. The CDR3 coding sequence is TGCAGCGTTGAAAAAAGGAGCCTGAACACTGAAGCTTTCCTT. Translating gives CSVEKRSLNTEAFL.

About this clonotype itself: A read error may produce the germline difference seen at one junction end. The chain couples TRBV29-1 to TRBJ1-1, with D uncertain. The CDR3 loop spans 14 amino acids. Germline V gene data show CDR1 as SQVTM and CDR2 as ANQGSEA. The CDR3 region is CSVRRAPTRADAFF. The CDR3 nucleotides read TGCAGCGTACGGAGGGCCCCCACGCGCGCTGATGCTTTCTTT.

Of note for this clonotype: A much larger clone differs from this one at a single base, so this may be a read error. It is likely a read error, because the conserved phenylalanine at the end of the CDR3 is missing. V and J are TRBV14 and TRBJ2-7; 7 bases agree with TRBD1. This CDR3 comprises 17 residues. V lost 4 bases, J lost 5 bases, and 17 bases stayed unmatched. Germline V gives CDR1 SGHDN, CDR2 FVKESK. The CDR3, as DNA: TGTGCCAGCAGCCCTAAAATGGGACAGTTTTTAATCCACGAGCAGTACCTC. Its translation is CASSPKMGQFLIHEQYL.

This clonotype was seen repeatedly, ten times or more. The chain employs TRBV20-1 and TRBJ2-7, with a tentative D call TRBD2 (5 bases). The CDR3 has 13 amino acids. The germline CDR1 and CDR2 sequences are DFQATT and SNEGSKA (reference sequence). Between the trimmed V and J ends, which lost 3 bases and 4 bases, there was a span of 13 bases. The DNA for the CDR3 is TGCAGTGCTAGGCCCAGGACGGGGTACGAGCAGTACTTC. Its translation is CSARPRTGYEQYF.

CDR3 sequence reads: CASSPDRATGELFF. The CDR3 nucleotides read TGTGCCAGCAGCCCCGACAGGGCTACCGGGGAGCTGTTTTTT. The chain links TRBV7-9 to TRBJ2-2, with 7 bases identical to TRBD1. V shed 5 bases, J shed 5 bases, and the junction held 5 bases outside the gene matches. The CDR3 sequence is 14 residues long. Germline CDR1 and CDR2: SEHNR and FQNEAQ (reference sequence). The complete variable domain, with remaining parts taken from reference TRBV7-9 and TRBJ2-2, reads DTGVSQNPRHKITKRGQNVTFRCDPISEHNRLYWYRQTLGQGPEFLTYFQNEAQLEKSRLLSDRFSAERPKGSFSTLEIQRTEQGDSAMYLCASSPDRATGELFFGEGSRLTVL.

This clonotype was detected only a few times. V gene TRBV20-1 combines with J gene TRBJ2-7, with 10 bases identical to TRBD2. V was clipped by 3 bases and J by 1 base; unmatched bases: 9. The CDR3 runs to 16 residues. The V gene's germline CDR1 is DFQATT and CDR2 SNEGSKA (reference sequence). Here the CDR3 DNA reads TGCAGTGCTAGGTTGAGCGGGAGGGCCGGGTCCTACGAGCAGTACTTC. Its translation is CSARLSGRAGSYEQYF.

The V and J genes are TRBV20-1 and TRBJ2-1; possible D gene TRBD1, 6 bases. CDR3 length equals 19 residues. Germline V gives CDR1 DFQATT, CDR2 SNEGSKA (reference sequence). V lost 5 bases and J lost 0, with 26 bases in between. The CDR3 DNA is TGCAGTGCTCCCCGAGCCCCGGGACAAGCGAGCTACTCCTACAATGAGCAGTTCTTC. Translation gives CSAPRAPGQASYSYNEQFF.

The V and J genes are TRBV7-9 and TRBJ1-1; D remains unclear. In germline, CDR1 is SEHNR, CDR2 FQNEAQ (reference sequence). This CDR3 has 16 residues. V lost 11 bases to trimming and J lost 1 base, with 23 bases between them. CDR3 DNA sequence: TGTGCCTGCTGCTTAGGTAATACGGGAAAGAACACTGAAGCTTTCTTT. This gives the protein CACCLGNTGKNTEAFF. The variable domain in full, with the rest retrieved from reference TRBV7-9 and TRBJ1-1, is DTGVSQNPRHKITKRGQNVTFRCDPISEHNRLYWYRQTLGQGPEFLTYFQNEAQLEKSRLLSDRFSAERPKGSFSTLEIQRTEQGDSAMYLCACCLGNTGKNTEAFFGQGTRLTVV.

This clonotype appeared many times. The chain couples TRBV14 to TRBJ2-5; 8 positions agree with TRBD2. Germline lookup yields CDR1 SGHDN and CDR2 FVKESK. There are 18 residues in the CDR3. V was clipped by 2 bases and J by 0 bases; unmatched bases: 11. The CDR3 DNA reads TGTGCCAGCAGCCAAATAAATTTACCGGGAGGGTACCAAGAGACCCAGTACTTC. Protein: CASSQINLPGGYQETQYF.

The chain carries TRBV11-2 and TRBJ1-5; 9 bases are a match to TRBD1. The germline V gene has CDR1 SGHAT and CDR2 FQNNGV. J was trimmed by 3 bases and V by 1 base; bases with no gene match: 4. The CDR3 totals 16 residues. The CDR3 sequence: CASSLGTGDDNQPQHF. CDR3 coding DNA: TGTGCCAGCAGCTTAGGGACAGGGGACGACAATCAGCCCCAGCATTTT.

This clonotype has a count of ten or more. CDR3 coding DNA: TGTGCCAGCAGCTTAATCAGGGCTTCCACTGAAGCTTTCTTT. Amino acids: CASSLIRASTEAFF. This sequence joins TRBV11-2 and TRBJ1-1; tentative D call: TRBD1 (5 bases). Germline CDR1 and CDR2: SGHAT and FQNNGV. The CDR3 runs 14 residues. The V end was cut by 2 bases, the J end by 4 bases, with 11 bases between.

This clonotype was observed at least ten times. The chain couples TRBV20-1 to TRBJ1-4; D perhaps matches TRBD1 (6 bases). This CDR3 is built from 18 residues. In germline, CDR1 is DFQATT, CDR2 SNEGSKA (reference sequence). Trimming removed 3 bases at V and 0 bases at J, with 20 bases between. The CDR3: CSARARRGKTATNEKLFF. The CDR3 DNA is TGCAGTGCTAGGGCCAGGAGGGGGAAAACTGCAACTAATGAAAAACTGTTTTTT.

Many counts were recorded for this clonotype. This sequence joins TRBV14 and TRBJ2-1; D possibly corresponds to TRBD2 (6 bases). From germline, CDR1 is SGHDN and CDR2 FVKESK. This CDR3 is built from 14 residues. V dropped 1 base and J dropped 14 bases, with 18 bases sitting between them. The CDR3 region is CASSQGSPGTGKFF. The DNA of the CDR3 is TGTGCCAGCAGCCAAGGGTCACCGGGGACTGGAAAGTTCTTC.

The V and J genes are TRBV20-1 and TRBJ2-7; 11 positions agree with TRBD2. After removal of 2 bases from V and 5 bases from J, the junction contained 11 bases not matched to a gene. This CDR3 region has 16 residues. Germline V CDR1 and CDR2: DFQATT, SNEGSKA (reference sequence). The DNA for the CDR3 is TGCAGTGCTAGATCCAAATCTAGCGGGAGGTTCAACGAGCAGTACTTC. Its protein product is CSARSKSSGRFNEQYF.

The chain is built from TRBV12-3 or TRBV12-4 and TRBJ1-1, with D hard to call. This CDR3 has 14 residues. V was cut by 3 bases and J by 4 bases, with 12 bases left in between. CDR3 DNA sequence: TGTGCCAGCAGTTTGGCGTGGACTAGCACTGAAGCTTTCTTT. This sequence encodes CASSLAWTSTEAFF.

CDR3 bases: TGTGCCAGCAGTGCGACAGAGGAGACTTTCTTT. This translates into CASSATEETFF. The J gene is TRBJ1-1, the V gene TRBV12-3 or TRBV12-4, with a tentative D call TRBD1 (5 bases). V lost 5 bases to trimming and J lost 12 bases, with 13 bases between them. The CDR3 extends over 11 amino acids.

This clonotype was detected ten times or more. The chain has TRBV5-4 and TRBJ2-3; unclear D gene. Germline V lookup: CDR1 SGHNT, CDR2 YYREEE (reference sequence). The CDR3 length is 18 residues. V lost 4 bases and J 3 bases, leaving 24 bases between the germline ends. CDR3: CASSPPSTYKLETDTQYF. The CDR3 DNA follows: TGTGCCAGCAGCCCCCCGTCGACCTATAAGCTGGAAACAGATACGCAGTATTTT.

This chain uses TRBV5-6 with TRBJ2-1; D gene unclear. The germline gives CDR1 SGHDT, CDR2 YYEEEE. Trimming shortened V by 0 bases and J by 0 bases, and 13 bases separated the two germline ends. The CDR3 totals 17 residues. CDR3 nucleotide sequence: TGTGCCAGCAGCTTGGCCACAACACGAAGCTCCTACAATGAGCAGTTCTTC. This translates into CASSLATTRSSYNEQFF.

Regarding this clonotype: Mismatch with germline at one junction end may stem from a read error. The V and J genes are TRBV20-1 and TRBJ2-2; D uncertain. The CDR3 sequence is 16 residues long. CDR1 is DFQATT and CDR2 is SNEGSKA in the germline V gene (reference sequence). CDR3 amino acids: CGARDDRVDRTGELFF. CDR3 DNA: TGCGGTGCTAGAGATGACCGGGTGGACCGTACCGGGGAGCTGTTTTTT.

This clonotype came up a few times. This rearrangement joins TRBV10-1 to TRBJ2-3; 8 bases map to TRBD2. Germline V gene lookup returns CDR1 WNHNN and CDR2 SYGVQD (reference sequence). The V segment lost 10 bases and the J segment 3 bases; nucleotides outside the gene matches: 6. The CDR3 runs to 13 residues. The CDR3 region is CANERETTDTQYF. Written as DNA, the CDR3 is TGCGCCAACGAGCGGGAGACTACAGATACGCAGTATTTT.

This clonotype was counted ten times or more. The chain couples TRBV5-4 to TRBJ2-7, with 7 bases that match TRBD2. The germline CDR1 and CDR2 sequences are SGHNT and YYREEE (reference sequence). This CDR3 spans 16 amino acids. Germline trimming cut 3 bases from V and 2 bases from J; bases unmatched to any gene: 11. CDR3 region: CASSYGGVSPTYEQYF. CDR3 sequence (DNA): TGTGCCAGCAGCTATGGGGGGGTATCGCCTACCTACGAGCAGTACTTC.

This sequence joins TRBV12-3 or TRBV12-4 and TRBJ2-2; D possibly corresponds to TRBD1 (6 bases). The germline V and J ends were trimmed by 6 bases and 3 bases, with 17 bases remaining between them. The length of the CDR3 is 16 residues. The CDR3 nucleotides read TGTGCCAGCAGGGACAGTTCTTTACGAGACACCGGGGAGCTGTTTTTT. Translated: CASRDSSLRDTGELFF.